Below, 22 T cell receptor beta chains from the same sample are listed, as sequenced in a study of shared clonotypes between healthy human individuals. This table comes from immunoSEQ multiplex PCR, and its TCRdb copy is limited to in-frame clones, with some not included. This table holds more than 850,000 clones, about 80% found once. Sequenced input: memory CD4+ T cells from PBMCs. Subset denoted: CD45RA-negative fraction. Receptor source: a man aged 18 to 30 in good health. Some clones in this sample may be carry-over from other donors' samples.

The CDR3 nucleotides read TGTGCTAGTGCCCAGTCGGGTGAAAACACCATATATTTT. This gives the protein CASAQSGENTIYF. The V call is TRBV12-5, the J call TRBJ1-3, with D uncertain. The CDR3 runs 13 residues. Germline loops: CDR1 LGHNT, CDR2 FRNRAP. Trimming took off 7 bases at V and 6 bases at J, with 13 bases between the two ends.

The genes are TRBV28 and TRBJ1-5, with D uncertain. Germline CDR1 is MDHEN and CDR2 is SYDVKM. The CDR3 consists of 15 residues. V lost 3 bases, J lost 0 bases, and 9 bases lay in between. For the CDR3, the DNA is TGTGCCAGCAGTTTGGGCAGACGTAGCAATCAGCCCCAGCATTTT. It is translated as CASSLGRRSNQPQHF.

The V gene is TRBV7-9, the J gene TRBJ2-2; D possibly corresponds to TRBD2 (5 bases). Germline V CDR1 and CDR2: SEHNR, FQNEAQ (reference sequence). The CDR3 spans 14 residues. Trimming took off 3 bases at V and 3 bases at J, with 8 bases between the two ends. CDR3 sequence: CASSFSGYTGELFF. CDR3 DNA sequence: TGTGCCAGCAGCTTCAGCGGATACACCGGGGAGCTGTTTTTT.

This chain joins TRBV28 and TRBJ2-1; 11 positions agree with TRBD2. Losses at the gene ends were 3 bases for V and 6 bases for J; bases not matched to a gene: 7. The germline V gene encodes CDR1 MDHEN and CDR2 SYDVKM. The CDR3 runs 16 residues. Here the CDR3 DNA reads TGTGCCAGCAGTTTGAGGGGACTAGCGGCCACCAATGAGCAGTTCTTC. Translated, it gives CASSLRGLAATNEQFF.

The chain joins TRBV5-1 to TRBJ2-5, with TRBD2 as a possible D gene (6 bases). Germline CDR1 and CDR2: SGHRS and YFSETQ. This CDR3 is 16 amino acids long. The germline V and J ends were trimmed by 0 bases and 5 bases, with 17 bases remaining between them. CDR3 residues: CASSLGQTGTPETQYF. The CDR3 region has the DNA TGCGCCAGCAGCTTGGGCCAAACCGGGACTCCTGAGACCCAGTACTTC.

The chain joins TRBV6-6 to TRBJ1-5; 9 bases map to TRBD1. Looked up from germline, CDR1 is MNHNY and CDR2 is SVGAGI (reference sequence). The CDR3 spans 14 residues. Trimming at V came to 6 bases and at J to 11 bases, leaving 11 bases not matched to a gene. The CDR3 reads CASRGTGKSGAQHF. The CDR3 DNA reads TGTGCCAGCAGAGGGACAGGGAAGTCAGGGGCCCAGCATTTT.

Concerning this clone: The sample holds other DNA sequences that translate to the same CDR3. The chain couples TRBV19 to TRBJ1-3; no clear D gene. The length of the CDR3 is 12 residues. The germline V and J ends were trimmed by 5 bases and 0 bases, with 2 bases remaining between them. The germline V gene encodes CDR1 LNHDA and CDR2 SQIVND (reference sequence). The CDR3 region is CASSPSGNTIYF. The CDR3 bases are TGTGCCAGTAGTCCCTCTGGAAACACCATATATTTT.

The rearrangement joins TRBV2 to TRBJ2-5, with TRBD1 matching 10 bases. There are 15 residues in the CDR3. From germline, CDR1 is SNHLY and CDR2 FYNNEI. The trim removed 4 bases at V and 5 bases at J, leaving 7 bases unmatched. CDR3 sequence (DNA): TGTGCCAGCAGTGGGAAGACAGGGGGCAGGGAGACCCAGTACTTC. Its protein is CASSGKTGGRETQYF.

The V call is TRBV11-3, the J call TRBJ2-2, with TRBD1 identical over 7 bases. CDR1 and CDR2 from the germline V gene are SGHNT and YENEEA. The CDR3 contains 16 residues. The trim removed 1 base at V and 0 bases at J, leaving 2 bases unmatched. CDR3 sequence (DNA): TGTGCCAGCAGCTTAGGAGGGGGCCCGAACACCGGGGAGCTGTTTTTT. Translation: CASSLGGGPNTGELFF.

This clone was picked up many times. Other DNA sequences from this sample encode an identical CDR3 as well. V usage is TRBV13 and J usage is TRBJ2-3, with 8 bases fitting TRBD2. Germline V gene lookup returns CDR1 PRHDT and CDR2 FYEKMQ (reference sequence). Germline trimming cut 1 base from V and 3 bases from J; bases unmatched to any gene: 6. The CDR3 extends over 16 amino acids. CDR3 bases: TGTGCCAGCAGCTTAGTCAGCGGGAGAGGGACAGATACGCAGTATTTT. Protein: CASSLVSGRGTDTQYF.

V usage is TRBV18 and J usage is TRBJ2-6, with D hard to call. Deletions cut 1 base from V and 2 bases from J, with 6 bases between. There are 15 residues in the CDR3. Germline values: CDR1 KGHSH, CDR2 LQKENI. Here the CDR3 DNA reads TGTGCCAGCTCACCACAGGGCCCTGGGGCCAACGTCCTGACTTTC. As protein: CASSPQGPGANVLTF.

The genes are TRBV29-1 and TRBJ2-1, with 9 bases identical to TRBD2. The CDR3 contains 14 residues. Looked up from germline, CDR1 is SQVTM and CDR2 is ANQGSEA. J lost 2 bases, V lost 4 bases, and 3 bases had no gene match. CDR3 protein: CSVAASGAYNEQFF. The CDR3 nucleotides are TGCAGCGTTGCAGCTAGCGGGGCCTACAATGAGCAGTTCTTC.

This clone is a singleton in its sample. V gene TRBV5-4 combines with J gene TRBJ2-3; D gene unclear. The CDR3 length is 16 residues. The germline V and J ends were trimmed by 0 bases and 2 bases, with 13 bases remaining between them. Germline CDR1 and CDR2: SGHNT and YYREEE (reference sequence). The CDR3 region has the DNA TGTGCCAGCAGCTTGGGGGTCGGACGTCTCACAGATACGCAGTATTTT. This encodes CASSLGVGRLTDTQYF.

The V call is TRBV6-5, the J call TRBJ1-5; D is ambiguous. V lost 4 bases to trimming and J lost 4 bases, with 11 bases between them. The CDR3 runs 14 residues. Looked up from germline, CDR1 is MNHEY and CDR2 is SVGAGI. The CDR3 DNA follows: TGTGCCAGCAGTTCTGGGGATGGGAATCAGCCCCAGCATTTT. It encodes CASSSGDGNQPQHF.

This clone came up many times. Other nucleotide sequences in the sample specify the same CDR3. This chain links TRBV6-5 with TRBJ2-7; 10 positions agree with TRBD2. Germline CDR1 and CDR2: MNHEY and SVGAGI. The CDR3 has 15 residues. V was clipped by 2 bases and J by 3 bases; unmatched bases: 4. The CDR3 sequence: CASSYGPSGSYEQYF. CDR3 coding DNA: TGTGCCAGCAGTTACGGGCCTAGCGGGAGCTACGAGCAGTACTTC.

This clone was seen only a few times. The chain has TRBV5-8 and TRBJ2-7; no clear D gene. Germline loops: CDR1 SGHTS, CDR2 YDEGEE. The CDR3 spans 14 residues. Deletions cut 4 bases from V and 1 base from J, with 12 bases between. CDR3: CASSRYPLSYEQYF. CDR3 sequence (DNA): TGTGCCAGCAGCCGGTACCCCTTATCCTACGAGCAGTACTTC.

The sample holds one count of this clone. The chain recombines TRBV5-6 with TRBJ2-3; D ambiguous. The CDR3 totals 12 residues. The V end lost 4 bases, the J end lost 13 bases, and 16 bases lay between the germline ends. From germline, CDR1 is SGHDT and CDR2 YYEEEE. CDR3 loop: CASSLDFGLEYF. The CDR3 DNA sequence: TGTGCCAGCAGCCTGGATTTTGGCCTGGAGTATTTT.

The gene calls are TRBV5-4 and TRBJ2-5, with 12 bases that match TRBD2. The CDR3 is 17 amino acids. With V trimmed by 4 bases and J by 7 bases, 14 bases remained unmatched. CDR1 and CDR2 from the germline V gene are SGHNT and YYREEE (reference sequence). The CDR3 DNA sequence: TGTGCCAGCAGCCTGGACGGACTAGCGGGACACGGGGGGACCCAGTACTTC. Encoded protein: CASSLDGLAGHGGTQYF.

The genes are TRBV7-2 and TRBJ2-6, with TRBD2 matching over 10 bases. The CDR3 spans 18 residues. The V and J ends lost 1 base and 0 bases, in that order; junction bases with no gene match: 3. Looked up from germline, CDR1 is SGHTA and CDR2 is FQGNSA. CDR3 loop: CASSLGLAGASGANVLTF. As DNA, the CDR3 is TGTGCCAGCAGCTTAGGGCTAGCGGGAGCCTCTGGGGCCAACGTCCTGACTTTC.

The chain is built from TRBV11-2 and TRBJ2-2; TRBD1 might be the D (6 bases). Germline assignment: CDR1 SGHAT and CDR2 FQNNGV. V lost 8 bases to trimming and J lost 0 bases, with 16 bases between them. The CDR3 extends over 16 amino acids. CDR3 in DNA: TGTGCCAGCGGTCCCTTTAGGACAGCGAACACCGGGGAGCTGTTTTTT. Its translation: CASGPFRTANTGELFF. The variable domain in full, completed from reference TRBV11-2 and TRBJ2-2, reads EAGVAQSPRYKIIEKRQSVAFWCNPISGHATLYWYQQILGQGPKLLIQFQNNGVVDDSQLPKDRFSAERLKGVDSTLKIQPAKLEDSAVYLCASGPFRTANTGELFFGEGSRLTVL.

This clone was counted once. The V call is TRBV27, the J call TRBJ2-5; D may be TRBD2 (5 bases). The CDR3 has 14 amino acids. Trimming shortened V by 6 bases and J by 5 bases, and 16 bases separated the two germline ends. Germline V lookup: CDR1 MNHEY, CDR2 SMNVEV (reference sequence). The CDR3 here is CASRPLDVWETQYF. For the CDR3, the DNA is TGTGCCAGCAGGCCACTAGACGTCTGGGAGACCCAGTACTTC.

CDR3 nucleotide sequence: TGTGCCAGCAGTGCCTTGGCAGGGGGTAACACTGAAGCTTTCTTT. Its protein product is CASSALAGGNTEAFF. The V gene is TRBV2, the J gene TRBJ1-1; 7 bases map to TRBD1. V lost 4 bases and J lost 2; bases outside the gene matches: 7. This CDR3 is built from 15 residues. Germline V gene data show CDR1 as SNHLY and CDR2 as FYNNEI.